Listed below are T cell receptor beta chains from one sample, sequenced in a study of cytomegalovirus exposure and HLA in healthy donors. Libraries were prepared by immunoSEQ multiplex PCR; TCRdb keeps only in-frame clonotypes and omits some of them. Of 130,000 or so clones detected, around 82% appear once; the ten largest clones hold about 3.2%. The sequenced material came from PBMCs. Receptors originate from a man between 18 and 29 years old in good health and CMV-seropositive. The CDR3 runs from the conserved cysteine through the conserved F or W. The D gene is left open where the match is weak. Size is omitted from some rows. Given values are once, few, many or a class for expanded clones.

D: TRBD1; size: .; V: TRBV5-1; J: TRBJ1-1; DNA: TGCGCCAGCAGCTTGAACAGGGGGCTTAACATGAACACTGAAGCTTTCTTT; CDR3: CASSLNRGLNMNTEAFF
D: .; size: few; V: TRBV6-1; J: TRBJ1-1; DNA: TGTGCCAGCTTAATCGCGCCGGTTTCGAACACTGAAGCTTTCTTT; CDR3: CASLIAPVSNTEAFF
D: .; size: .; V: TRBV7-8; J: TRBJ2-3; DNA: TGTGCCAGCAGCTTAGACAGCGGGCTCCTGGGAGATACGCAGTATTTT; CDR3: CASSLDSGLLGDTQYF
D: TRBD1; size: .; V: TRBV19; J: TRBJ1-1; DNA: TGTGCCAGTAGAGGAGGGCAGGGGGCGAGAGAAGCTTTCTTT; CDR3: CASRGGQGAREAFF
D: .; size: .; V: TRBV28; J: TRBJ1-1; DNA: TGTGCCAGCGGGGCCGGCCTGAACACTGAAGCTTTCTTT; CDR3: CASGAGLNTEAFF
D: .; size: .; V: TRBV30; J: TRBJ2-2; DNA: TGTGCCTGGAGTGTGGGGGGAGCGGCCGGGGAGCTGTTTTTT; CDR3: CAWSVGGAAGELFF
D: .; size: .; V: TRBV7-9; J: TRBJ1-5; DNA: TGTGCCAGCAGCCCGCTGGGCTCGAGCAATCAGCCCCAGCATTTT; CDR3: CASSPLGSSNQPQHF
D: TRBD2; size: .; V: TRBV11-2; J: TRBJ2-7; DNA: TGTGCCAGCAGCCTAGGGACTAGCGGTCTCAACGAGCAGTACTTC; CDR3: CASSLGTSGLNEQYF
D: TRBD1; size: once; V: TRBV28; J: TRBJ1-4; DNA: TGTGCCAGCCGCGGACAGGGAAATGAAAAACTGTTTTTT; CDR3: CASRGQGNEKLFF
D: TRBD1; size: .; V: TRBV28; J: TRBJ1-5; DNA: TGTGCCAGCAGTTTACGACAGGGGAGTTTCGGCAATCAGCCCCAGCATTTT; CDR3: CASSLRQGSFGNQPQHF
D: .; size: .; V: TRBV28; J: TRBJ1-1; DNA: TGTGCCAGCAGTTTATCGGGACAAGTGAACACTGAAGCTTTCTTT; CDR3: CASSLSGQVNTEAFF
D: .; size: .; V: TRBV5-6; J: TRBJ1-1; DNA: TGTGCCAGCAGCCTAGGAACAGGGTGGGCGAACACTGAAGCTTTCTTT; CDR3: CASSLGTGWANTEAFF
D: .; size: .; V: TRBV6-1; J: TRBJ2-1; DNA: TGTGCCAGCAGTGACCCTCCACGGGATTATCAGTTCTTC; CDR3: CASSDPPRDYQFF
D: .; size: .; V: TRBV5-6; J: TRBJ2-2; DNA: TGTGCCAGCACCCTTGGGGGCCCCGGGGAGCTGTTTTTT; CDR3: CASTLGGPGELFF
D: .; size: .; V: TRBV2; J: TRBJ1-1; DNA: TGTGCCAGCAGTGAGGGCAGGCTGAACACTGAAGCTTTCTTT; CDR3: CASSEGRLNTEAFF
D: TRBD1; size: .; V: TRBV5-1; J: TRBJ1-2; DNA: TGCGCCAGCAGCTTGACAGGGGCCACCAATTTCGGCTACACCTTC; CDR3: CASSLTGATNFGYTF
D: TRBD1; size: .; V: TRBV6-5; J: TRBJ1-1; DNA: TGTGCCAGCAGTCCACGACAGGGTTGGGGTGAAGCTTTCTTT; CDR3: CASSPRQGWGEAFF
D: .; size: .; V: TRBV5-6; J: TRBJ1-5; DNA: TGTGCCAGCAGCGACTCATCCGGAGCAATTAGCAATCAGCCCCAGCATTTT; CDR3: CASSDSSGAISNQPQHF
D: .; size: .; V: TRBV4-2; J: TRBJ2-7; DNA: TGTGCCAGCAGCCAAGACGTGGCGGACTCCTACGAGCAGTACTTC; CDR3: CASSQDVADSYEQYF
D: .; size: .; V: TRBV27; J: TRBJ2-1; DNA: TGTGCCAGCAGTTTGGGCGGGACCTACAATGAGCAGTTCTTC; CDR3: CASSLGGTYNEQFF
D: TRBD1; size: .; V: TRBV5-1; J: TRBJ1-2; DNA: TGCGCCAGCAGCATCGGGACAGGGGATAACTATGGCTACACCTTC; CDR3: CASSIGTGDNYGYTF
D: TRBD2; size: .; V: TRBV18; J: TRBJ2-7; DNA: TGTGCCAGCTCACCGGCGGGGGTCTTAAGCTCCTACGAGCAGTACTTC; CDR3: CASSPAGVLSSYEQYF
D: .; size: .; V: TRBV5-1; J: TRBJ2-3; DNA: TGCGCCAGCAGCTCAGGCCCTAGCACAGATACGCAGTATTTT; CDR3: CASSSGPSTDTQYF
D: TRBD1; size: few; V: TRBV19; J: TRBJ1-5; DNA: TGTGCCAGTAGTACTATTCGGGACAGCCGGAATCAGCCCCAGCATTTT; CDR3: CASSTIRDSRNQPQHF
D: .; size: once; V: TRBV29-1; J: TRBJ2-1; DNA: TGCAGCGTTGAAGGGGGAGACACTTACAATGAGCAGTTCTTC; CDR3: CSVEGGDTYNEQFF
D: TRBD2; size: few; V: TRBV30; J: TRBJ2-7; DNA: TGTGCCTGGAGTATAGCTTCGGGACTAGCTTTCGAGCAGTACTTC; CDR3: CAWSIASGLAFEQYF
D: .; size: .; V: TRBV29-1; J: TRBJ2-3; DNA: TGCAGCGCTAGCACAGATACGCAGTATTTT; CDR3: CSASTDTQYF
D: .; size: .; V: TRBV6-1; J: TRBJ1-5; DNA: TGTGCCAGCAGTGAGGACACCTATAGCAATCAGCCCCAGCATTTT; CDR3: CASSEDTYSNQPQHF
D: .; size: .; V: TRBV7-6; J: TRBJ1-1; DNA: TGTGCCAGCAGCCCAAACATCGGGGTGGAAGCTTTCTTT; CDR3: CASSPNIGVEAFF
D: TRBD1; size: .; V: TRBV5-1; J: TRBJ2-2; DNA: TGCGCCAGCAGGTCCGGGACAGGGGGCATAATGAGGGCCGGGGAGCTGTTTTTT; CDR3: CASRSGTGGIMRAGELFF
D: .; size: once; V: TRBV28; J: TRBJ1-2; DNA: TGTGCCAGCAGTTTATACTTGGGGGGCTATGGCTACACCTTC; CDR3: CASSLYLGGYGYTF
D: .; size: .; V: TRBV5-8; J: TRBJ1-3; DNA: TGTGCCAGCAGCTTCCCATCTGGAAACACCATATATTTT; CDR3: CASSFPSGNTIYF
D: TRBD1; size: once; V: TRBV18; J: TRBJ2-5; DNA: TGTGCCAGCTCACCGGGACAGCTCCAAGAGACCCAGTACTTC; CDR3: CASSPGQLQETQYF
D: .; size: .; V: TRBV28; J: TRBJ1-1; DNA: TGTGCCAGCAGTTTATGGCAGGGAAACACTGAAGCTTTCTTT; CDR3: CASSLWQGNTEAFF
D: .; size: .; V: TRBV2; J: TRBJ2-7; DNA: TGTGCCAGCAGTGCCGAAATGAACAGGGTGAGCGAGCAGTACTTC; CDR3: CASSAEMNRVSEQYF
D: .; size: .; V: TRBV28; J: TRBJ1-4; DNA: TGTGCCAGCAGTTCCCCCCCGGGGGAGAATGAAAAACTGTTTTTT; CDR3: CASSSPPGENEKLFF
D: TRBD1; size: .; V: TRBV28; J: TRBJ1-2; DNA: TGTGCCAGCAGTTTGACAGGGGCGGGTGGTCCTAACTATGGCTACACCTTC; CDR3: CASSLTGAGGPNYGYTF
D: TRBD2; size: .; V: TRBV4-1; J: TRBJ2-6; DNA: TGCGCCAGCAGCCTCGGACTAGCGGGAGCAAGGGGGGCCAACGTCCTGACTTTC; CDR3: CASSLGLAGARGANVLTF
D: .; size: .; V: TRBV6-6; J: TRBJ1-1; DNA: TGTGCCAGCACTGCAGCCCAGGGTGAAGCTTTCTTT; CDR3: CASTAAQGEAFF
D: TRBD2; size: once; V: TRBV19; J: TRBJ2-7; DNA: TGTGCCAGTAGTATGAAACAGCGGGGATCCTACGAGCAGTACTTC; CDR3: CASSMKQRGSYEQYF
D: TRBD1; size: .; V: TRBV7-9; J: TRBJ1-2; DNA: TGTGCCAGCAGCTTAGCGGGGACAGGGGATGGCTACACCTTC; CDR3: CASSLAGTGDGYTF
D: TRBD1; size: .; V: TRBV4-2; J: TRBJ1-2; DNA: TGTGCCAGCAGCCAAGATAAAACAGGGGGCGCATATGGCTACACCTTC; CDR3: CASSQDKTGGAYGYTF
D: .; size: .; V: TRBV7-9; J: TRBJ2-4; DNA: TGTGCCAGCAGCTCCAGGGTGAAGAGCATTCAGTACTTC; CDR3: CASSSRVKSIQYF
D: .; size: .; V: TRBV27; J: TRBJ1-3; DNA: TGTGCCAGCAGTTACTCTGGGAGCTCTGGAAACACCATATATTTT; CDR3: CASSYSGSSGNTIYF
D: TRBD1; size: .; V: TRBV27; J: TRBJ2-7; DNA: TGTGCCAGCAGACCTTCGGGGACAGTATTTTACGAGCAGTACTTC; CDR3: CASRPSGTVFYEQYF
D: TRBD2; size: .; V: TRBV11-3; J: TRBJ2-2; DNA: TGTGCCAGCAGCTCCTCCGGACTAGCGGGAGTGTATACCGGGGAGCTGTTTTTT; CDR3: CASSSSGLAGVYTGELFF
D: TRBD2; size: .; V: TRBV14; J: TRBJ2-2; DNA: TGTGCCAGCAGCCAAGTACCTAGCGGGACCGGGGAGCTGTTTTTT; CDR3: CASSQVPSGTGELFF